This is a list of T cell receptor beta chains from one sample in a study of T-cell memory formation after mild COVID-19. Each CDR3 protein is one row after TCRdb ran MiXCR on the 5' RACE reads. The sample has some 150,000 distinct CDR3 sequences; 15% to 20% are singletons. The sequenced material came from PBMCs or a T cell subset sorted from them (not recorded which). These receptors were collected from an adult woman who had mild COVID-19 (a few samples of this study predate the infection). Cell type and time point are not known. Each CDR3 is given with its conserved first and last residue. The order of the fields is J gene, V gene, clone size, D gene, CDR3 protein, CDR3 DNA. A D gene is named only where the DNA matches it firmly. Size values are once, few and many counts, or a class for expanded clones, and some rows have none.

>TRBJ2-1|TRBV5-1|few|TRBD2
CASSGGGGPASYNEQFF
TGCGCCAGCAGCGGGGGGGGAGGACCCGCCTCCTACAATGAGCAGTTCTTC
>TRBJ1-2|TRBV7-9|few|NA
CASSFEGWGYTF
TGTGCCAGCAGCTTCGAGGGTTGGGGCTACACCTTC
>TRBJ2-3|TRBV6-5|NA|NA
CASRGNTDTQYF
TGTGCCAGCCGGGGGAACACAGATACGCAGTATTTT
>TRBJ2-6|TRBV5-6|NA|NA
CASSFRGVSGANVLTF
TGTGCCAGCAGCTTCCGAGGGGTCTCTGGGGCCAACGTCCTGACTTTC
>TRBJ1-1|TRBV7-8|NA|NA
CASSAMSVSGAFF
TGTGCCAGCAGCGCCATGTCGGTGTCGGGAGCTTTCTTT
>TRBJ1-2|TRBV18|few|NA
CASSNHPGQDGYTF
TGTGCCAGCTCCAACCACCCCGGCCAGGATGGCTACACCTTC
>TRBJ2-4|TRBV18|NA|TRBD1
CASSPLGQGPLAKNIQYF
TGTGCCAGCTCACCACTGGGACAGGGTCCCCTAGCCAAAAACATTCAGTACTTC
>TRBJ2-1|TRBV4-2|NA|NA
CASSQEAYNEQFF
TGTGCCAGCAGCCAAGAGGCGTACAATGAGCAGTTCTTC
>TRBJ2-7|TRBV5-1|NA|TRBD1
CASSFGLRDRDYEQYF
TGCGCCAGCAGCTTCGGGTTGAGGGACAGGGACTACGAGCAGTACTTC
>TRBJ1-1|TRBV7-9|NA|TRBD1
CASSLGQGRERAFF
TGTGCCAGCAGCTTAGGACAGGGCCGCGAAAGGGCTTTCTTT
>TRBJ1-6|TRBV7-2|few|NA
CASSRDNHNSPLHF
TGTGCCAGCAGTAGGGACAACCATAATTCACCCCTCCACTTT
>TRBJ1-6|TRBV18|NA|NA
CASSHDRKNSPLHF
TGTGCCAGCTCCCACGACAGGAAAAATTCACCCCTCCACTTT
>TRBJ2-1|TRBV4-1|NA|TRBD2
CASSPGRLAGGNNEQFF
TGCGCCAGCAGCCCCGGCAGACTAGCGGGGGGTAACAATGAGCAGTTCTTC
>TRBJ2-5|TRBV27|NA|TRBD2
CASSGLAGGPEETQYF
TGTGCCAGCAGCGGGCTAGCGGGGGGCCCGGAAGAGACCCAGTACTTC
>TRBJ1-1|TRBV24-1|NA|NA
CATSDSRTTRRTEAFF
TGTGCCACCAGTGATTCCCGGACGACGCGACGAACTGAAGCTTTCTTT
>TRBJ2-2|TRBV6-5|NA|NA
CASSYSWDLKAGELFF
TGTGCCAGCAGTTACTCTTGGGACTTAAAAGCCGGGGAGCTGTTTTTT
>TRBJ2-7|TRBV30|NA|TRBD1
CAWSSGTGTYEQYF
TGTGCCTGGAGTTCCGGGACAGGGACCTACGAGCAGTACTTC
>TRBJ2-3|TRBV10-3|NA|TRBD1
CAISDKGAPTFGTQYF
TGTGCCATCAGTGATAAGGGGGCGCCCACATTTGGTACGCAGTATTTT
>TRBJ1-4|TRBV5-6|NA|TRBD1
CASSRGQGSEKLFF
TGTGCCAGCAGCCGGGGACAGGGTTCTGAAAAACTGTTTTTT
>TRBJ1-1|TRBV3-1|few|NA
CASSQDLEGTEAFF
TGTGCCAGCAGCCAAGATCTGGAGGGGACTGAAGCTTTCTTT
>TRBJ1-1|TRBV7-6|NA|NA
CASSGSGSRTEAFF
TGTGCCAGCAGCGGATCAGGGTCGCGCACTGAAGCTTTCTTT
>TRBJ2-7|TRBV7-2|few|TRBD2
CASSYGLAGLYEQYF
TGTGCCAGCAGTTATGGACTAGCGGGACTGTACGAGCAGTACTTC
>TRBJ2-3|TRBV5-1|few|NA
CASSLEAPSTDTQYF
TGCGCCAGCAGCTTGGAAGCGCCGAGCACAGATACGCAGTATTTT
>TRBJ2-7|TRBV7-2|NA|NA
CASSFARDLEQYF
TGTGCCAGCAGCTTCGCCCGGGACCTCGAGCAGTACTTC
>TRBJ2-6|TRBV10-3|few|NA
CAISEIGLSGANVLTF
TGTGCCATCAGTGAGATTGGGCTCTCTGGGGCCAACGTCCTGACTTTC
>TRBJ2-5|TRBV6-2/TRBV6-3|few|NA
CASDGAGAGEETQYF
TGTGCCAGCGACGGGGCAGGGGCGGGGGAAGAGACCCAGTACTTC
>TRBJ2-3|TRBV6-5|few|NA
CASSYSIARSTDTQYF
TGTGCCAGCAGTTACTCGATTGCCAGGAGCACAGATACGCAGTATTTT
>TRBJ2-3|TRBV6-5|NA|TRBD2
CDSSPRAGETDMQYF
TGTGACAGCAGTCCGCGTGCGGGGGAGACAGATATGCAGTATTTT
>TRBJ1-2|TRBV7-2|NA|NA
CASSLGFSQGYGYTF
TGTGCCAGCAGCTTAGGGTTCTCCCAGGGCTATGGCTACACCTTC
>TRBJ1-2|TRBV7-9|many|TRBD1
CASSPQGADTF
TGTGCCAGCAGCCCCCAGGGGGCAGACACCTTC
>TRBJ1-2|TRBV10-3|NA|NA
CAISESSQPIYYGYTF
TGTGCCATCAGTGAGTCGTCGCAGCCCATCTACTATGGCTACACCTTC
>TRBJ1-2|TRBV6-2/TRBV6-3|few|TRBD1
CASSSSGQPASGYTF
TGTGCCAGCAGTTCCTCGGGACAGCCAGCATCGGGCTACACCTTC
>TRBJ2-1|TRBV4-1|NA|NA
CASSQERHASGSNEQFF
TGCGCCAGCAGCCAAGAAAGGCACGCCTCCGGGAGCAATGAGCAGTTCTTC
>TRBJ2-3|TRBV3-1|few|NA
CASSQAGTDTQYF
TGTGCCAGCAGCCAAGCCGGGACAGATACGCAGTATTTT
>TRBJ1-4|TRBV4-1|NA|NA
CASSQDLPRGKLFF
TGCGCCAGCAGCCAAGATCTCCCCCGGGGAAAACTGTTTTTT
>TRBJ2-6|TRBV30|few|NA
CAQVGVEGANVLTF
TGTGCTCAAGTAGGGGTGGAGGGGGCCAACGTCCTGACTTTC
>TRBJ2-5|TRBV4-1|few|NA
CASSLRGDSSYQETQYF
TGCGCCAGCAGCCTCAGGGGGGACAGCTCGTACCAAGAGACCCAGTACTTC
>TRBJ2-7|TRBV5-1|few|TRBD1
CASSWGTGPSGQYF
TGCGCCAGCAGCTGGGGGACAGGGCCTTCGGGGCAGTACTTC
>TRBJ2-1|TRBV2|NA|NA
CASRREMTYNEQFF
TGTGCCAGCAGACGGGAGATGACCTACAATGAGCAGTTCTTC
>TRBJ1-1|TRBV12-3/TRBV12-4|few|NA
CASSFLGVPEAFF
TGTGCCAGCAGTTTCCTCGGGGTACCTGAAGCTTTCTTT
>TRBJ2-3|TRBV5-1|NA|NA
CASSLVGVGTDTQYF
TGCGCCAGCAGCTTGGTCGGGGTAGGCACAGATACGCAGTATTTT
>TRBJ2-2|TRBV12-3/TRBV12-4|few|TRBD2
CASTATSGTGELFF
TGTGCCAGCACAGCGACTAGCGGGACCGGGGAGCTGTTTTTT
>TRBJ1-1|TRBV6-2/TRBV6-3|NA|NA
CASSYRGDGSTEAFF
TGTGCCAGCAGTTACCGAGGAGATGGGAGCACTGAAGCTTTCTTT
>TRBJ2-3|TRBV12-3/TRBV12-4|NA|TRBD2
CASSLVGRADTQYF
TGTGCCAGCAGTTTAGTCGGGAGGGCAGATACGCAGTATTTT
>TRBJ2-1|TRBV12-3/TRBV12-4|NA|TRBD2
CASSGTSGRTGEQFF
TGTGCCAGCAGTGGTACTAGCGGGAGAACCGGTGAGCAGTTCTTC
>TRBJ2-5|TRBV5-6|NA|NA
CASSLGGRATTLGPQYF
TGTGCCAGCAGCTTGGGGGGCCGGGCCACCACACTCGGACCCCAGTACTTC
>TRBJ2-7|TRBV20-1|once|NA
CSAFRGEQYF
TGCAGTGCTTTTAGGGGAGAGCAGTACTTC
>TRBJ2-5|TRBV7-2|many|TRBD2
CASSLARTSGSETQYF
TGTGCCAGCAGCTTAGCGCGTACTAGCGGGAGTGAAACCCAGTACTTC
>TRBJ2-7|TRBV7-2|few|NA
CASSLQQAEQYF
TGTGCCAGCAGCTTACAGCAAGCAGAGCAGTACTTC
>TRBJ2-7|TRBV6-5|NA|NA
CASTQATPYEQYF
TGTGCCAGCACCCAGGCCACCCCCTACGAGCAGTACTTC
>TRBJ2-7|TRBV7-8|few|TRBD2
CASSVTSPGLERYEQYF
TGTGCCAGCAGCGTTACCTCACCGGGACTAGAGCGGTACGAGCAGTACTTC
>TRBJ2-2|TRBV5-4|few|NA
CASSFLGRTNTGELFF
TGTGCCAGCAGCTTTTTAGGGAGGACCAACACCGGGGAGCTGTTTTTT
>TRBJ2-6|TRBV18|many|NA
CASSPGNSGANVLTF
TGTGCCAGCTCACCAGGGAATTCTGGGGCCAACGTCCTGACTTTC